This TCR beta chain stems from a study of T cell repertoires in cytomegalovirus infection. Across the whole study: CMV epitopes used comprised recently identified HLA-C-restricted ones and well-studied HLA-B-restricted ones. Carrying CMV and the relevant HLA type showed in public TCR beta signatures. Study outcomes and limitations: The cumulative frequency of public TCR beta families identified carriers of CMV plus the relevant HLA. The ex vivo response was dominated by HLA-C-restricted CMV-specific TCR beta clonotypes.

On this clonotype: The antigen is undetermined.

V lost 2 bases to trimming and J lost 2 bases, with 11 bases between them. The CDR3 runs to 15 residues. Germline values: CDR1 ENHRY, CDR2 SYGVKD. TCRdb analysed the reads with MiXCR anew, one entry per CDR3 protein. The sample comprises about a million distinct CDR3 sequences, 30% to 40% of which are singletons, and more than 12% rests with the top ten. The chain links TRBV10-3 to TRBJ2-3; no firm D call. This TCR was recovered from a human donor in good health (CMV status not recorded). Some clones in this sample may be carry-over from other donors' samples. The sequences come from cultured CD8+ T cells from PBMCs, collected from culture after CMV antigen stimulation. CDR3: CAISEARIDTDTQYF. CDR3 DNA: TGTGCCATCAGTGAGGCACGAATTGACACAGATACGCAGTATTTT.